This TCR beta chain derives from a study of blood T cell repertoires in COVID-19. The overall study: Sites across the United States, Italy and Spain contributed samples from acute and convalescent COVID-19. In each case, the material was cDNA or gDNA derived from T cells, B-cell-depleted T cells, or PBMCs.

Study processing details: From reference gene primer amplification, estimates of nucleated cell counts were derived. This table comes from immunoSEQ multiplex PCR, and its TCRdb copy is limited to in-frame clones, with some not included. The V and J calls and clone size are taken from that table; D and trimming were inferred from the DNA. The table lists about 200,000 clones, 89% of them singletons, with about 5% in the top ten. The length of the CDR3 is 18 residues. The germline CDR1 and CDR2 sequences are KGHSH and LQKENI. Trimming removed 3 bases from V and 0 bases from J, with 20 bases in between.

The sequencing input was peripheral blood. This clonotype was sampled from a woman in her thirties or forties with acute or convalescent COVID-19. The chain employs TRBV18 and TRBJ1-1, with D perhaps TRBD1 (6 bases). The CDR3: CASSPRGDTGPLNTEAFF. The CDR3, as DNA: TGTGCCAGCTCACCCCGAGGGGACACAGGGCCCTTGAACACTGAAGCTTTCTTT.